This T cell receptor beta chain was sequenced during a study of T cell responses to AZD1222 COVID-19 vaccine. Whole-study findings and limits: The reported proportion of spike-specific TCRs targeting unmutated variant regions was nearly half.

CDR1 MDHEN and CDR2 SYDVKM come from the germline V gene. CDR3 size: 15 residues. With V trimmed by 6 bases and J by 2 bases, 6 bases remained unmatched. The data were produced by immunoSEQ multiplex PCR, yet TCRdb's version contains in-frame clones alone and is incomplete. Of 150,000 to 200,000 clones listed, about 90% were seen once; the top ten hold more than 1.1%. About this clone itself: What it binds is unknown.

This clonotype was obtained from an adult in good health. The specimen was peripheral blood, collected on day 0 of AZD1222 vaccination. This chain joins TRBV28 and TRBJ2-7, with TRBD2 identical over 11 bases. The CDR3 sequence: CASRETSGVTYEQYF. Here the CDR3 DNA reads TGTGCCAGCAGGGAGACTAGCGGGGTAACCTACGAGCAGTACTTC.